This record looks at one T cell receptor beta chain sequence and its context. Its antigen is unidentified. This entry is derived from a study of vaccination effects on CD4 cells after COVID-19. Across the study: The study sampled a few convalescent patients both early and late after vaccination. A median of 72 days separated the second dose and sampling.

CDR3 length: 15 amino acids. CDR1 and CDR2 from the germline V gene are SGHNT and YYREEE (reference sequence). Trimming removed 4 bases at V and 3 bases at J, with 16 bases between. Following an approximately 10-day culture, CD4+ T cells were purified. Between March and December 2020, the person had a SARS-CoV-2 infection that PCR confirmed. Two doses of BNT162b2 or mRNA-1273 vaccine were administered to participants. Profiling relied on immunoSEQ multiplex PCR, and the TCRdb table lists in-frame clones only, not all of them. The data contain about 50,000 clones, over 60% of them singletons. The J gene is TRBJ1-1, the V gene TRBV5-4; tentatively, D is TRBD1 (6 bases). The sequenced sample was CD4+ T cells from PBMCs cultured without peptide, obtained after COVID-19 vaccination. The clonotype originates from a human donor who had a prior SARS-CoV-2 infection. CDR3 nucleotide sequence: TGTGCCAGCAGCCCAAACAGGGAAAGGTACACTGAAGCTTTCTTT. As protein: CASSPNRERYTEAFF.